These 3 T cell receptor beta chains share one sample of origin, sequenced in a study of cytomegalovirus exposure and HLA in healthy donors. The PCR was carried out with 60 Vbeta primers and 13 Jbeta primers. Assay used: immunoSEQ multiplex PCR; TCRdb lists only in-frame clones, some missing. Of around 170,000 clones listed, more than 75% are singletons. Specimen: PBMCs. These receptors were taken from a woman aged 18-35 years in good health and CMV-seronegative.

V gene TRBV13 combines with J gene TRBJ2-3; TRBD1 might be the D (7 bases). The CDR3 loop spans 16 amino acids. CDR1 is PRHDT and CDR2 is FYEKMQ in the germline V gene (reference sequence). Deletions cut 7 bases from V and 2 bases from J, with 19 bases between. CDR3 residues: CASMLKRQGLTDTQYF. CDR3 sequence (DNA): TGTGCCAGCATGTTAAAGCGACAGGGACTCACAGATACGCAGTATTTT.

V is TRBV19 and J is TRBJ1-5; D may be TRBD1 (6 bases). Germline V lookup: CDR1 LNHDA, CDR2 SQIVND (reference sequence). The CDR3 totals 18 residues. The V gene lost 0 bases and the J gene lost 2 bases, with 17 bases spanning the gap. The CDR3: CASSIDHLGAGGNQPQHF. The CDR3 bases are TGTGCCAGTAGTATAGATCATCTGGGGGCGGGGGGCAATCAGCCCCAGCATTTT.

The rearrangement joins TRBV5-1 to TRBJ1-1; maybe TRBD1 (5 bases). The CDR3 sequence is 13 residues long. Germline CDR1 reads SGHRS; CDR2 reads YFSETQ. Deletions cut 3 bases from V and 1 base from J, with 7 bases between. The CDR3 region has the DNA TGCGCCAGCAGCTGGGGGGGGAACACTGAAGCTTTCTTT. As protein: CASSWGGNTEAFF.